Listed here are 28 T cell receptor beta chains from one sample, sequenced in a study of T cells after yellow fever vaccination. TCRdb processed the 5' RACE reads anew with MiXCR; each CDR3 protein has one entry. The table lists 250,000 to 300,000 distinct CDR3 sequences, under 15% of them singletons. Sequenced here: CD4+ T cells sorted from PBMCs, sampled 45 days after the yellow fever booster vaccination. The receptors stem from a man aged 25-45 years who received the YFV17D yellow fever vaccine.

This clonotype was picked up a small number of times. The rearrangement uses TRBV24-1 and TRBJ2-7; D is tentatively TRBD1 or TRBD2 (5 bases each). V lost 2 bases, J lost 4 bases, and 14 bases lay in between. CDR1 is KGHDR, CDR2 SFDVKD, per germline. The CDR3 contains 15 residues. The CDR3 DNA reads TGTGCCACCAGTGATTGGACCCACGGGGCATACGAGCAGTACTTC. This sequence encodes CATSDWTHGAYEQYF.

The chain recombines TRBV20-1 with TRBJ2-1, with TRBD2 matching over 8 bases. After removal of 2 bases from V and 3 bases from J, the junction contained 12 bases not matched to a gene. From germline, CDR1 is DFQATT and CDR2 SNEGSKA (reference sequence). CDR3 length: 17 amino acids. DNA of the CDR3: TGCAGTGCTAGATCCCCGAACACCGGGACTAGCTACAATGAGCAGTTCTTC. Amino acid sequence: CSARSPNTGTSYNEQFF.

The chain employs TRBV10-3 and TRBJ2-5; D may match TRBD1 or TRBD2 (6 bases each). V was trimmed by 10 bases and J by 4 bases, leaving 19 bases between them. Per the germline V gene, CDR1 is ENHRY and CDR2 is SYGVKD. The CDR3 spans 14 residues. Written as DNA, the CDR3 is TGTGCCACCCGACCGGGGGCCCAGGTAGAGACCCAGTACTTC. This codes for CATRPGAQVETQYF.

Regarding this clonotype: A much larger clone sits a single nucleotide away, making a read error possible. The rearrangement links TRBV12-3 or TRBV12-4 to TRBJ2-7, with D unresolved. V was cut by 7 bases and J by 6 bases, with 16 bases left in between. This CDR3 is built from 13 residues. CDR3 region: CASNLGWSGEQYF. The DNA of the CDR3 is TGTGCCAGCAACCTCGGGTGGTCAGGCGAGCAGTACTTC.

In DNA, the CDR3 is TGCAGTGCCACAGGGACAGCCTCCTACAATGAGCAGTTCTTC. This encodes CSATGTASYNEQFF. The chain couples TRBV20-1 to TRBJ2-1; 7 bases line up with TRBD1. Germline-derived CDR1 and CDR2 are DFQATT and SNEGSKA (reference sequence). V shed 6 bases, J shed 0 bases, and the junction held 5 bases outside the gene matches. The CDR3 loop spans 14 amino acids.

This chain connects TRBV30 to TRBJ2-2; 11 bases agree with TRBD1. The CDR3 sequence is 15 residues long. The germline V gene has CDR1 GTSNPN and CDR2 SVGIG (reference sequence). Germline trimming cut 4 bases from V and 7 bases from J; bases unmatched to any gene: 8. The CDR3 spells CAWTKDRGRLGELFF. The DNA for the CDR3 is TGTGCCTGGACAAAGGACAGGGGGCGCCTCGGGGAGCTGTTTTTT. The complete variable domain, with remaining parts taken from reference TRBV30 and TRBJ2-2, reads SQTIHQWPATLVQPVGSPLSLECTVEGTSNPNLYWYRQAAGRGLQLLFYSVGIGQISSEVPQNLSASRPQDRQFILSSKKLLLSDSGFYLCAWTKDRGRLGELFFGEGSRLTVL.

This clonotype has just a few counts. The chain's CDR3 is CASSRIGGLAGERFF. The DNA of the CDR3 is TGTGCCAGCAGCCGTATAGGTGGACTAGCGGGAGAGAGGTTCTTC. This chain uses TRBV3-1 with TRBJ2-1, with 13 nucleotides matching TRBD2. Germline trimming cut 4 bases from V and 15 bases from J; bases unmatched to any gene: 12. Germline assignment: CDR1 LGHDT and CDR2 YNNKEL (reference sequence). This CDR3 is built from 15 residues.

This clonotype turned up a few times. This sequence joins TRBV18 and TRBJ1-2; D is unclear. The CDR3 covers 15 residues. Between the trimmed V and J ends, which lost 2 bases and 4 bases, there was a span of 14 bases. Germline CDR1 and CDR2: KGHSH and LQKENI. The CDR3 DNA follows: TGTGCCAGCTCACCAGTAGTAGGGTCGGCCTATGGCTACACCTTC. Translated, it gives CASSPVVGSAYGYTF. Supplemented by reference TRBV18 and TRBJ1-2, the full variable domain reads NAGVMQNPRHLVRRRGQEARLRCSPMKGHSHVYWYRQLPEEGLKFMVYLQKENIIDESGMPKERFSAEFPKEGPSILRIQQVVRGDSAAYFCASSPVVGSAYGYTFGSGTRLTVV.

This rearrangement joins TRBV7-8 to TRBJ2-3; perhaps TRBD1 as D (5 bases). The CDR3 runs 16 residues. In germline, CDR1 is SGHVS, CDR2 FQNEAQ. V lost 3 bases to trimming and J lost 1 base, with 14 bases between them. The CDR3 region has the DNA TGTGCCAGCAGCTTGGTGTCAGTAGGGGGCACAGATACGCAGTATTTT. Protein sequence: CASSLVSVGGTDTQYF.

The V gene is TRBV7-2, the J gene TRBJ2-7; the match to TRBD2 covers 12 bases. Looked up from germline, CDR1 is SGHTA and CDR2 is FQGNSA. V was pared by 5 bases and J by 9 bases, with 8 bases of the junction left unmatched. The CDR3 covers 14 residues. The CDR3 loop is CASSLGLAGTAQYF. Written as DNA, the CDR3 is TGTGCCAGCAGCCTAGGACTAGCGGGAACGGCGCAGTACTTC.

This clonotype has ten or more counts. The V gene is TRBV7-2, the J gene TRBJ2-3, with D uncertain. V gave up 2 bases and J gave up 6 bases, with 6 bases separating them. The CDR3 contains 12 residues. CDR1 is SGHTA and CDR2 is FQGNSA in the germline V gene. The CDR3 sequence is CASSLSRDTQYF. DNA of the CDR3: TGTGCCAGCAGCTTAAGTCGCGATACGCAGTATTTT.

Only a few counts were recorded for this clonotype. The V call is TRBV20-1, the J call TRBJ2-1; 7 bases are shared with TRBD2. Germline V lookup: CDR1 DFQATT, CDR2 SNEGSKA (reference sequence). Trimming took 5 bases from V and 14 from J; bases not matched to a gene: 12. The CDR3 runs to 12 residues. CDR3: CSAEHPGTKKFF. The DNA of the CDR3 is TGCAGTGCTGAGCACCCCGGGACTAAGAAGTTCTTC.

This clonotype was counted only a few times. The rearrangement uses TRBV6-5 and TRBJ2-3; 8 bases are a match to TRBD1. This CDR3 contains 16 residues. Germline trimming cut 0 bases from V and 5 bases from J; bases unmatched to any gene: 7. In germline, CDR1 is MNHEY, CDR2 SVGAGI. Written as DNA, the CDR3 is TGTGCCAGCAGTTACTCACGACAGGGGATCGGAGATACGCAGTATTTT. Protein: CASSYSRQGIGDTQYF.

CDR3 sequence (DNA): TGTGCCAGCGTAGGCGGACTAGCGGGCGATACGCAGTATTTT. This gives the protein CASVGGLAGDTQYF. V and J are TRBV6-2 or TRBV6-3 and TRBJ2-3, with TRBD2 matching 11 bases. The CDR3 has 14 residues. After removal of 8 bases from V and 6 bases from J, the junction contained 7 bases not matched to a gene. The germline V gene has CDR1 MNHEY and CDR2 SVGEGT.

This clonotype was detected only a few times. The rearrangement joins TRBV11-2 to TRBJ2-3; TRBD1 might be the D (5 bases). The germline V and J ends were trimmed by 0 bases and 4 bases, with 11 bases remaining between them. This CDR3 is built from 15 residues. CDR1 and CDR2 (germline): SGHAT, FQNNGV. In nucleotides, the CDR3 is TGTGCCAGCAGCTTAGATCCCAGGGCCCCAGATACGCAGTATTTT. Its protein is CASSLDPRAPDTQYF. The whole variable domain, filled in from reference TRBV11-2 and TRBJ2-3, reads EAGVAQSPRYKIIEKRQSVAFWCNPISGHATLYWYQQILGQGPKLLIQFQNNGVVDDSQLPKDRFSAERLKGVDSTLKIQPAKLEDSAVYLCASSLDPRAPDTQYFGPGTRLTVL.

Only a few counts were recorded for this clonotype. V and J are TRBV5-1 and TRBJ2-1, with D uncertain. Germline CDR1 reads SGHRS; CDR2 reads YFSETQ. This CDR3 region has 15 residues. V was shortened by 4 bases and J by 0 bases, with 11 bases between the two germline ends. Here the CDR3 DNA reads TGCGCCAGCAGCACACAAGATAGCTCCTACAATGAGCAGTTCTTC. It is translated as CASSTQDSSYNEQFF.

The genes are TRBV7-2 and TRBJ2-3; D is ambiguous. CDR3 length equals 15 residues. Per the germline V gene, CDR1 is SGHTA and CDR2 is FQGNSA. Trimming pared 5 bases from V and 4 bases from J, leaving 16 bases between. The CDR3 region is CASSLGNQKADTQYF. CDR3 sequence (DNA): TGTGCCAGCAGCCTCGGAAACCAGAAGGCAGATACGCAGTATTTT.

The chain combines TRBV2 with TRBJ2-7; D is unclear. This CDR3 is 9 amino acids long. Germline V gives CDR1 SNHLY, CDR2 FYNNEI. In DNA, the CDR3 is TGTCCAAACTCCTACGAGCAGTACTTC. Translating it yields CPNSYEQYF.

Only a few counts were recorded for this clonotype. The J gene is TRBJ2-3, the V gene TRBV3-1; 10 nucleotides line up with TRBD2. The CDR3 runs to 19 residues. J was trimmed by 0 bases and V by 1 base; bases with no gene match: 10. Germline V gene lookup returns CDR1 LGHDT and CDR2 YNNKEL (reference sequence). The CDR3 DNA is TGTGCCAGCAGCCAAGTGTTCCGGACTAGCGGCCAGAGCACAGATACGCAGTATTTT. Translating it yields CASSQVFRTSGQSTDTQYF.

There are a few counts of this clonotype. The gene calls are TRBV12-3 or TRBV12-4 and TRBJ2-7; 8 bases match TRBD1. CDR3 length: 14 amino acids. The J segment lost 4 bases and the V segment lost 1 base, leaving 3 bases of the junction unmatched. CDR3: CASSLEGQAYEQYF. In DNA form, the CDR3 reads TGTGCCAGCAGTTTAGAGGGACAGGCGTACGAGCAGTACTTC.

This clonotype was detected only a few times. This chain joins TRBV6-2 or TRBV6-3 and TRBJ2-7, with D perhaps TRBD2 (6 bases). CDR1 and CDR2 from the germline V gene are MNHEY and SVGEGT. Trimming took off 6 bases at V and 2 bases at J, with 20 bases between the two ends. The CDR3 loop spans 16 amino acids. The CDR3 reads CASRRTTGTGTYEQYF. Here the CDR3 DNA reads TGTGCCAGCAGGCGGACGACCGGGACTGGAACCTACGAGCAGTACTTC.

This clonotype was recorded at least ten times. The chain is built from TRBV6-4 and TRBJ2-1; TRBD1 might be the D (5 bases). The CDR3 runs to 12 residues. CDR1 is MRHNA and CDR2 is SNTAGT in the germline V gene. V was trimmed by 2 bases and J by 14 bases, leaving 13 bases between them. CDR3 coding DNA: TGTGCCAGCAGTGACAGGGCCGAAGGGGAGTTCTTC. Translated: CASSDRAEGEFF.

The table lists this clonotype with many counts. The CDR3 region has the DNA TGCGCCAGCAGCCGGACCTTTTCGATCGATGAGCAGTTCTTC. This gives the protein CASSRTFSIDEQFF. This chain joins TRBV5-1 and TRBJ2-1; no firm D call. V shed 4 bases and J shed 8 bases, with 16 bases lying between them. Germline V gives CDR1 SGHRS, CDR2 YFSETQ. The CDR3 sequence is 14 residues long.

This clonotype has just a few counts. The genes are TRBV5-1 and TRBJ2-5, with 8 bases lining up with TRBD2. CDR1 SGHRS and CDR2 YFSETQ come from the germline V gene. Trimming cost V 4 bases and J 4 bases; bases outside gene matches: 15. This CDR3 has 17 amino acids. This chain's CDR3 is CASSSTSGTRTGETQYF. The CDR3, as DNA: TGCGCCAGCAGCAGCACCTCCGGGACTAGAACCGGAGAGACCCAGTACTTC.

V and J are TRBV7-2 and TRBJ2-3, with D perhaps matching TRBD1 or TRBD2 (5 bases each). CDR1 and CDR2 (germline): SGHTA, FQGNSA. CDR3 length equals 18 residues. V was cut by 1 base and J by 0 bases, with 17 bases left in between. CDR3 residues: CASSLVLGLGASTDTQYF. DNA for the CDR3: TGTGCCAGCAGCTTAGTGCTGGGTCTCGGGGCTAGCACAGATACGCAGTATTTT.

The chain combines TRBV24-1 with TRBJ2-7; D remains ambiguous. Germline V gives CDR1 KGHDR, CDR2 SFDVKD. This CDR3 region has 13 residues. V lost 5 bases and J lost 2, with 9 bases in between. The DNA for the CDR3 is TGTGCCACCAGTGCACATTCCACCTACGAGCAGTACTTC. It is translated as CATSAHSTYEQYF.

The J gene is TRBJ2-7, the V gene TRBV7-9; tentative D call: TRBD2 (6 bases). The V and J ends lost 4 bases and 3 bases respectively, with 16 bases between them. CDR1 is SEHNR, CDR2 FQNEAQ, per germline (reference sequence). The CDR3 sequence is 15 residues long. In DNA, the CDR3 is TGTGCCAGCAGCTCACAGCGGGCCAGCAGCTACGAGCAGTACTTC. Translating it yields CASSSQRASSYEQYF.

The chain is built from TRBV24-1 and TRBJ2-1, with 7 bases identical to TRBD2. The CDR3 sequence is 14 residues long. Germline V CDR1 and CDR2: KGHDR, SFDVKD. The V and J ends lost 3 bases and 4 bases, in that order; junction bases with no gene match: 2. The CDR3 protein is CATSDPSGYNEQFF. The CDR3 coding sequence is TGTGCCACCAGTGATCCTAGCGGTTACAATGAGCAGTTCTTC.